This TCR beta chain was sequenced for a study of blood T cell repertoires in COVID-19. Overall study: Sites in the United States, Italy and Spain provided acute and convalescent COVID-19 samples. PBMCs, B-cell-depleted T cells, or T cells provided the cDNA or gDNA that made up the material.

In the source study's methods: Using reference gene primer amplification, nucleated cell counts were estimated. TCRdb's copy holds only in-frame clones and misses some; the assay was immunoSEQ multiplex PCR. V and J calls and clone size come straight from that table; D and trimming were deduced from the DNA. The table includes fewer than 300,000 clones, under 90% detected once. This CDR3 is built from 15 residues. Germline CDR1 is MDHEN and CDR2 is SYDVKM. The V and J ends lost 7 bases and 4 bases respectively, with 17 bases between them. The origin of this receptor is a woman under 30 with acute or convalescent COVID-19. Material for sequencing was peripheral blood. The gene calls are TRBV28 and TRBJ1-5, with D unclear. The CDR3 nucleotides read TGTGCCAGCACCCGGACCCAGAGGGCGAATCAGCCCCAGCATTTT. Translating it yields CASTRTQRANQPQHF.